These T cell receptor beta chains were read from a single sample in a study of regulatory T cells in long-lasting Graves disease. TCRdb analysed the multiplex PCR reads with MiXCR anew, one entry per CDR3 protein. The sample has approximately 350,000 distinct CDR3 sequences; around 15% are singletons. The sample was also linked to a second study, of T cells in Graves' hyperthyroidism and ophthalmopathy.

The sample here was peripheral blood mononuclear cells (PBMCs), taken at new diagnosis, from a patient treated with antithyroid drugs. These receptor sequences come from a woman under 30 with Graves disease. Both conserved end residues are part of each CDR3. The order of the fields is CDR3 length, V gene, D gene, J gene, clone size, CDR3 DNA, CDR3 protein. The D gene is left open where the match is weak. Clone size is shown for a subset of rows, as once, few, many or a class of expanded clone.

>14|TRBV19|-|TRBJ1-1|-
TGTGCCAGTACCTCGGGACACCAGAACACTGAAGCTTTCTTT
CASTSGHQNTEAFF
>15|TRBV7-8|-|TRBJ1-2|many
TGTGCCAGCAGCGGAGGGACATCTTACGGCTATGGCTACACCTTC
CASSGGTSYGYGYTF
>15|TRBV7-2|-|TRBJ2-2|few
TGTGCCAGCAGCTTAGACTTCCTGAACACCGGGGAGCTGTTTTTT
CASSLDFLNTGELFF
>15|TRBV5-4|TRBD2|TRBJ2-3|-
TGTGCCAGCAGGCTCGGGGGGGGCGGGACAGATACGCAGTATTTT
CASRLGGGGTDTQYF
>17|TRBV7-9|-|TRBJ2-3|many
TGTGCCAGCACCCCACCCGGCGGGAACCGAGGCACAGATACGCAGTATTTT
CASTPPGGNRGTDTQYF
>15|TRBV20-1|-|TRBJ1-6|few
TGCAGTGCTAGAGAAAGAGGGTGGGGAAATTCACCCCTCCACTTT
CSARERGWGNSPLHF
>13|TRBV29-1|-|TRBJ2-1|few
TGCAGCGTTGGTGGGAGTTACTACAATGAGCAGTTCTTC
CSVGGSYYNEQFF
>13|TRBV27|-|TRBJ1-5|many
TGTGCCAGCAGCACCACCAGCAATCAGCCCCAGCATTTT
CASSTTSNQPQHF
>14|TRBV7-2|-|TRBJ2-7|many
TGTGCCAGCAGCTTAACTTCGGCCGCGGGCGAGCAGTACTTC
CASSLTSAAGEQYF
>14|TRBV5-1|TRBD1|TRBJ2-5|many
TGCGCCAGCAGCGCAAGGACAGGCCAAGAGACCCAGTACTTC
CASSARTGQETQYF
>13|TRBV30|-|TRBJ2-7|many
TGTGCCTGGAGTAGCGGGACAAGGAACGAGCAGTACTTC
CAWSSGTRNEQYF
>15|TRBV10-3|-|TRBJ1-5|-
TGTGCCATCAGTGAACGCACAGGGTACAATCAGCCCCAGCATTTT
CAISERTGYNQPQHF
>15|TRBV5-1|TRBD1|TRBJ2-3|many
TGCGCCAGCAGTTTTAGTGAACCGGGGACAGATACGCAGTACTTT
CASSFSEPGTDTQYF
>14|TRBV10-3|TRBD1|TRBJ1-1|many
TGTGCCATCAGCCTGGGACAGGGGATCACTGAAGCTTTCTTT
CAISLGQGITEAFF
>14|TRBV10-1|TRBD1|TRBJ2-7|many
TGCGCCAGCCAAAAGGGACAGGGGAGCTACGAGCAGTACTTC
CASQKGQGSYEQYF
>17|TRBV4-2|TRBD2|TRBJ2-1|-
TGTGCCAGCAGCCAAGATGCTAGCGGGGCCGCCTACAATGAGCAGTTCTTC
CASSQDASGAAYNEQFF
>16|TRBV2|TRBD2|TRBJ2-5|many
TGTGCCAGCAGAACCGGGACTAGCGGACTTCAAGAGACCCAGTACTTC
CASRTGTSGLQETQYF
>14|TRBV6-1|-|TRBJ2-7|few
TGTGCCAGCAGATTCGGACAGTCATCCTACGAGCAGTACTTC
CASRFGQSSYEQYF
>13|TRBV28|-|TRBJ1-5|many
TGTGCCAGCAGCGTACAGGGCGGGGAGCCCCAGCATTTT
CASSVQGGEPQHF
>17|TRBV18|-|TRBJ2-7|few
TGTGCCAGCTCACCATCTGTCCAGACCCTTATAAACTACGAGCAGTACTTC
CASSPSVQTLINYEQYF
>18|TRBV14|TRBD1|TRBJ1-1|-
TGTGCCAGCAGCCGACGGACAGGGATAACACTCATGAACACTGAAGCTTTCTTT
CASSRRTGITLMNTEAFF
>14|TRBV2|-|TRBJ1-2|many
TGTGCCAGCACTCCCCCCGGGAGTGCGTCAAGCTACACCTTC
CASTPPGSASSYTF
>14|TRBV4-1|-|TRBJ1-1|many
TGCGCCAGCAGCCAAGGTACACGGGACTTCGGAGCTTTCTTT
CASSQGTRDFGAFF
>16|TRBV24-1|-|TRBJ2-6|few
TGTGCCACCAGTGACCCCCAATCGACTGGGGCCAACGTCCTGACTTTC
CATSDPQSTGANVLTF
>14|TRBV18|TRBD1|TRBJ1-4|many
TGTGCCAGCTCACCAAGACAGGGAGAGGAAAAACTGTTTTTT
CASSPRQGEEKLFF
>16|TRBV4-2|TRBD2|TRBJ2-7|many
TGTGCCAGCAGCCAAGTAGCGGGGGCCCCACCCTACGAGCAGTACTTC
CASSQVAGAPPYEQYF
>12|TRBV27|-|TRBJ2-7|many
TGTGCCAGCAGTCCAAACTCCTACGAGCAGTACTTC
CASSPNSYEQYF
>19|TRBV5-1|TRBD1|TRBJ2-2|many
TGCGCCAGCAGCCCGACCTTACAGGGACAGGGGCGAGAAACCGGGGAGCTGTTTTTT
CASSPTLQGQGRETGELFF
>14|TRBV10-2|TRBD2|TRBJ2-7|many
TGCGCCAGCAGTGAGGTGGGGGAGGGAGGCGAGCAGTACTTC
CASSEVGEGGEQYF
>15|TRBV5-4|-|TRBJ2-3|few
TGTGCCAGCAGCCCTGAAGGAGTACCCTGGGATACGCAGTATTTT
CASSPEGVPWDTQYF
>14|TRBV5-8|-|TRBJ1-3|many
TGTGCCAGCAGCTTGGGGGACTCTGGAAACACCATATATTTT
CASSLGDSGNTIYF
>16|TRBV3-1|TRBD2|TRBJ2-7|many
TGTGCCAGCGCAGGGGATACTAGCGGGAGCTTTTCCGAGCAGTACTTC
CASAGDTSGSFSEQYF
>12|TRBV20-1|-|TRBJ2-1|many
TGCAGTGCTAGAAAGGAGTATAATGAGCAGTTCTTC
CSARKEYNEQFF
>13|TRBV4-1|-|TRBJ1-1|few
TGCGCCAGCAGCCAAGAAGGGTTCGGTGAAGCTTTCTTT
CASSQEGFGEAFF
>13|TRBV27|TRBD1|TRBJ2-1|many
TGTGCCAGCAGTCACAGGGGTTATTATGAGCAGTTCTTC
CASSHRGYYEQFF
>16|TRBV28|TRBD1|TRBJ2-1|many
TGTGCCAGCAGTCTAACCGGGACAGGGTACGATGATGAGCAGTTCTTC
CASSLTGTGYDDEQFF
>17|TRBV11-3|TRBD1|TRBJ2-2|-
TGTGCCAGCAGCTTAGGGGCAGGGGGCCGGGGCACCGGGGAGCTGTTTTTT
CASSLGAGGRGTGELFF
>13|TRBV6-1|TRBD1|TRBJ1-6|-
TGTGCCACCAGCAGGGGGGCTTATTCACCCCTCCACTTT
CATSRGAYSPLHF
>14|TRBV13|TRBD1|TRBJ2-1|many
TGTGCCAGCAGCCCGGACAGGGGCGACAATGAGCAGTTCTTC
CASSPDRGDNEQFF
>15|TRBV20-1|TRBD1|TRBJ2-3|many
TGCAGTGCTAGATGGGACAGGGGCAGTATAGATACGCAGTATTTT
CSARWDRGSIDTQYF
>16|TRBV2|-|TRBJ2-5|many
TGTGCCAGCAGGCAATGGTCAGGGGCGATACAAGAGACCCAGTACTTC
CASRQWSGAIQETQYF